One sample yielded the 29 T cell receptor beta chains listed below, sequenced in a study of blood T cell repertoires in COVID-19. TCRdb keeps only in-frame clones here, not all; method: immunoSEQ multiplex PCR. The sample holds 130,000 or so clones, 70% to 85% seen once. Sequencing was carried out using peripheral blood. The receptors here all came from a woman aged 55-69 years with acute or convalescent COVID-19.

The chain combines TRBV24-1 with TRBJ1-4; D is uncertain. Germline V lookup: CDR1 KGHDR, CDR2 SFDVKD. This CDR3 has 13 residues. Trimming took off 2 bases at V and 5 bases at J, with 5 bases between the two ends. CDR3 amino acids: CATSDSTNEKLFF. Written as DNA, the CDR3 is TGTGCCACCAGTGATTCTACCAATGAAAAACTGTTTTTT.

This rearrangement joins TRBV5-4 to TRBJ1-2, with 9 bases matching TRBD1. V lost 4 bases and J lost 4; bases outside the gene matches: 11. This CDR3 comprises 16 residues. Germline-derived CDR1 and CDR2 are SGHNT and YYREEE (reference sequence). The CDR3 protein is CASSPPGGQGGYGYTF. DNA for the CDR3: TGTGCCAGCAGCCCACCGGGGGGACAGGGTGGCTATGGCTACACCTTC.

The CDR3 spells CASSFSGGTSTDTQYF. The CDR3 region has the DNA TGTGCCAGCAGCTTTAGCGGGGGAACGAGCACAGATACGCAGTATTTT. J is TRBJ2-3 and V is TRBV7-3; 9 bases align to TRBD2. V was pared by 3 bases and J by 0 bases, with 4 bases of the junction left unmatched. CDR1 is SGHTA, CDR2 FQGTGA, per germline. CDR3 length: 16 residues.

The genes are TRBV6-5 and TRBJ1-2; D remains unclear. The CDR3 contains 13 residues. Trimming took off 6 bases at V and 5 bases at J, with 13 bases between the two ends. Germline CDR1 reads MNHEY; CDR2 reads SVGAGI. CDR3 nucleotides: TGTGCCAGCAGACAAATCGGGAGATATGGCTACACCTTC. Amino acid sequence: CASRQIGRYGYTF.

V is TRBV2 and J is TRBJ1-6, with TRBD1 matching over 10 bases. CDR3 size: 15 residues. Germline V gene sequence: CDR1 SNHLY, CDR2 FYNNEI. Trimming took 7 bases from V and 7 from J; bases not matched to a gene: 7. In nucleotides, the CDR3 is TGTGCCAGCACACTTAGGACAGGGGGAAATTCACCCCTCCACTTT. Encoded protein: CASTLRTGGNSPLHF. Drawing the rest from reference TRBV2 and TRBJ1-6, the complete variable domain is EPEVTQTPSHQVTQMGQEVILRCVPISNHLYFYWYRQILGQKVEFLVSFYNNEISEKSEIFDDQFSVERPDGSNFTLKIRSTKLEDSAMYFCASTLRTGGNSPLHFGNGTRLTVT.

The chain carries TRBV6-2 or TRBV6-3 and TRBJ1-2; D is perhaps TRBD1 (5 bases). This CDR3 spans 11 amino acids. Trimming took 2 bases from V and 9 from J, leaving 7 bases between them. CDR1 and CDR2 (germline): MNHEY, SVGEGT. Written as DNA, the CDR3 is TGTGCCAGCAGTTACAGGGGTAGCTACACCTTC. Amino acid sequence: CASSYRGSYTF.

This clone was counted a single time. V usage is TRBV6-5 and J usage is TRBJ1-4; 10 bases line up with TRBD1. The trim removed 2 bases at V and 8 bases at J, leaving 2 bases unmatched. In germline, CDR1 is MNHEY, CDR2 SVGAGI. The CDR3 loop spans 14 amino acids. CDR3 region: CASSYGGQGEKLFF. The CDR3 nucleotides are TGTGCCAGCAGTTACGGGGGACAGGGGGAAAAACTGTTTTTT.

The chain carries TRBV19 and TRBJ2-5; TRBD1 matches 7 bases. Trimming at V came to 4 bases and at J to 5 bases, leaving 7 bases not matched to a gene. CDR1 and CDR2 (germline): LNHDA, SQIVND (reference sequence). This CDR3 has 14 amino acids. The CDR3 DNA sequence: TGTGCCAGTAGTACGGGGACAGCTTGGGAGACCCAGTACTTC. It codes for CASSTGTAWETQYF.

CDR3 nucleotides: TGTGCCAGCGGGCGGGATAACTATGGCTACACCTTC. It translates to CASGRDNYGYTF. V and J are TRBV5-4 and TRBJ1-2, with D hard to call. Per germline, CDR1 SGHNT and CDR2 YYREEE (reference sequence). The CDR3 contains 12 residues. The V gene lost 7 bases and the J gene lost 1 base, with 8 bases spanning the gap. The whole variable domain, filled in from reference TRBV5-4 and TRBJ1-2, reads ETGVTQSPTHLIKTRGQQVTLRCSSQSGHNTVSWYQQALGQGPQFIFQYYREEENGRGNFPPRFSGLQFPNYSSELNVNALELDDSALYLCASGRDNYGYTFGSGTRLTVV.

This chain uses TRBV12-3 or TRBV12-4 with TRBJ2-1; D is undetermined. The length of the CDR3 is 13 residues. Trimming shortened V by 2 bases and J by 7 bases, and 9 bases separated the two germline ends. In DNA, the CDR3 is TGTGCCAGCAGTTTACAGGTTGGGAATGAGCAGTTCTTC. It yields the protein CASSLQVGNEQFF.

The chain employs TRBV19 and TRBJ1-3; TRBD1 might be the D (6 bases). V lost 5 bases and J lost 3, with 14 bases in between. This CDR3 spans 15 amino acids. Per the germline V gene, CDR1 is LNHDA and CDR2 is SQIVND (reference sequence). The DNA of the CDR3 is TGTGCCAGTAGTTCATCCACCAGGGGTGGAAACACCATATATTTT. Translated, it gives CASSSSTRGGNTIYF.

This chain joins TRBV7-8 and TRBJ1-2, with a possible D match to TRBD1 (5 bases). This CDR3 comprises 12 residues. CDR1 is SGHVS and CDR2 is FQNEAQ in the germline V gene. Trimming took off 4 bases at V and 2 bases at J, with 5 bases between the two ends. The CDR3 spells CASSSGNYGYTF. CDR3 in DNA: TGTGCCAGCAGCTCAGGGAACTATGGCTACACCTTC.

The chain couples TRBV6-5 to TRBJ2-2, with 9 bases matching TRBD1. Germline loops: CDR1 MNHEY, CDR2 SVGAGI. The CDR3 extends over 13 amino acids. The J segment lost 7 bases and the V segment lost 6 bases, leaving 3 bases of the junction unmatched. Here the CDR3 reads CASRGQGGGELFF. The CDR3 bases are TGTGCCAGCAGGGGACAGGGCGGCGGGGAGCTGTTTTTT.

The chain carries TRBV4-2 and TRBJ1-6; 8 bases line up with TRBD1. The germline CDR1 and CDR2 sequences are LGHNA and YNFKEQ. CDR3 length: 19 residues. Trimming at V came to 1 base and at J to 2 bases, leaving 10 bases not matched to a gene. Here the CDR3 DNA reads TGTGCCAGCAGCCAAGCAGGGGGCGCGAAGACCACCTATAATTCACCCCTCCACTTT. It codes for CASSQAGGAKTTYNSPLHF.

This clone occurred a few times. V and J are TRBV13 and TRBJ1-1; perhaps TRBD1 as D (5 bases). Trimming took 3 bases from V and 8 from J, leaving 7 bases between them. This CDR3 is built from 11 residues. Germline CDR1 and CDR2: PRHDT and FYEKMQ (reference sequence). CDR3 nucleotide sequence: TGTGCCAGCAGCTTGCGGGGGGAAGCTTTCTTT. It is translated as CASSLRGEAFF.

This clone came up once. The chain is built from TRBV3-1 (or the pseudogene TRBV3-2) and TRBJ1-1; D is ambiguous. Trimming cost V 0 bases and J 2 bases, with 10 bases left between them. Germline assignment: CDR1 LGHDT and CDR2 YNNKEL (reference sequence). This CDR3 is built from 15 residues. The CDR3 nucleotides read TGTGCCAGCAGCCAAGAGAGTCTACCCAACACTGAAGCTTTCTTT. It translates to CASSQESLPNTEAFF.

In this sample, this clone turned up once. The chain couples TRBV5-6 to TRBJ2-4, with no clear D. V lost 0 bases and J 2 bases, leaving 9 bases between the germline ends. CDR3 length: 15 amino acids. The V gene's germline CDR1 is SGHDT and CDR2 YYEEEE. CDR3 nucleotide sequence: TGTGCCAGCAGCTTGGTTAGTTATCCCAAAAACATTCAGTACTTC. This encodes CASSLVSYPKNIQYF.

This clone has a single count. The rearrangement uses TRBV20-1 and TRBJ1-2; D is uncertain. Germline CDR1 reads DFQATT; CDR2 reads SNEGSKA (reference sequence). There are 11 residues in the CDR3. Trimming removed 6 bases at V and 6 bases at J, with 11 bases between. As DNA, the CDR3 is TGCAGTGCCGCACTTGCCCATGGCTACACCTTC. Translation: CSAALAHGYTF.

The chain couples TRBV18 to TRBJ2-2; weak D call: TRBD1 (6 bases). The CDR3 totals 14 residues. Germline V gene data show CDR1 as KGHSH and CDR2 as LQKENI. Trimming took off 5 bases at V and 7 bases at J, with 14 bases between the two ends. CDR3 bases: TGTGCCAGCTCAACTGCAGGGGCGAACGGGGAGCTGTTTTTT. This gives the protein CASSTAGANGELFF.

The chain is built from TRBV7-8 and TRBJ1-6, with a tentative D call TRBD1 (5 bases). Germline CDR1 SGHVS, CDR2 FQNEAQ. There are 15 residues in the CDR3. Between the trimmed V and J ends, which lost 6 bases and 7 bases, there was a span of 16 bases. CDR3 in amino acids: CASSSGRVGNSPLHF. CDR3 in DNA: TGTGCCAGCAGTTCGGGCAGGGTGGGAAATTCACCCCTCCACTTT.

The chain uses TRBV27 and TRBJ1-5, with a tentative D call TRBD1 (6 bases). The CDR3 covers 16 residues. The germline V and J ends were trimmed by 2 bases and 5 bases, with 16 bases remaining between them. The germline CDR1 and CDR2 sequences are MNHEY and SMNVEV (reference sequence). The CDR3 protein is CASSLEGVRSDQPQHF. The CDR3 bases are TGTGCCAGCAGTTTAGAGGGGGTCCGCTCTGATCAGCCCCAGCATTTT.

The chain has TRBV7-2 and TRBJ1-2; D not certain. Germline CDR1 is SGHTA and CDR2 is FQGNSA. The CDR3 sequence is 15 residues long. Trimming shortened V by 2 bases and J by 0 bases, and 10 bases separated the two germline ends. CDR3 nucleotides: TGTGCCAGCAGCTTATCGCGGTTAGCTAACTATGGCTACACCTTC. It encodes CASSLSRLANYGYTF.

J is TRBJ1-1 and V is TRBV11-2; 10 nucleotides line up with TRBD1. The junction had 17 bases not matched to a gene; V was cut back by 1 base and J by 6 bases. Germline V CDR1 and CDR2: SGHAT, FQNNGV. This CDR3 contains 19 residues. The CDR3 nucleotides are TGTGCCAGCAGCTTAGGGGACAGGGGCCTCCGAGGAGCTGGGCCTGAAGCTTTCTTT. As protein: CASSLGDRGLRGAGPEAFF. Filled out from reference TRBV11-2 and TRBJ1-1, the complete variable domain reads EAGVAQSPRYKIIEKRQSVAFWCNPISGHATLYWYQQILGQGPKLLIQFQNNGVVDDSQLPKDRFSAERLKGVDSTLKIQPAKLEDSAVYLCASSLGDRGLRGAGPEAFFGQGTRLTVV.

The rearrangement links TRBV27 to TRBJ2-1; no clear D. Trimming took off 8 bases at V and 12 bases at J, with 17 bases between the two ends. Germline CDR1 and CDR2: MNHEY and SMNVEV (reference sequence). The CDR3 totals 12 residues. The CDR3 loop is CASGPNIDLQFF. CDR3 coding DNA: TGTGCCAGCGGTCCAAACATTGATCTGCAGTTCTTC.

CDR3: CASGYTGNYGYTF. The CDR3 bases are TGTGCCAGCGGTTATACAGGGAACTATGGCTACACCTTC. The V gene is TRBV5-6, the J gene TRBJ1-2; a weak D match, TRBD1 (6 bases). The CDR3 runs 13 residues. Trimming removed 7 bases at V and 2 bases at J, with 12 bases between. Germline loops: CDR1 SGHDT, CDR2 YYEEEE.

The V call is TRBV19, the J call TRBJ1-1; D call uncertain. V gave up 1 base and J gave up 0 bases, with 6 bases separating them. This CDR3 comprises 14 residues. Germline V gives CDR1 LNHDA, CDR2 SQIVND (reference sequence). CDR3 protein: CASSIARLNTEAFF. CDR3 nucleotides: TGTGCCAGTAGTATAGCCAGGCTGAACACTGAAGCTTTCTTT.

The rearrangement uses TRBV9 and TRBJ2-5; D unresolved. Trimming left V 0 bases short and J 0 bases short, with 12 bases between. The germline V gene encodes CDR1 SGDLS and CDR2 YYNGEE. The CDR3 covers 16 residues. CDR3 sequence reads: CASSVGSGYYQETQYF. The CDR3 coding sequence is TGTGCCAGCAGCGTAGGGTCAGGATATTACCAAGAGACCCAGTACTTC.

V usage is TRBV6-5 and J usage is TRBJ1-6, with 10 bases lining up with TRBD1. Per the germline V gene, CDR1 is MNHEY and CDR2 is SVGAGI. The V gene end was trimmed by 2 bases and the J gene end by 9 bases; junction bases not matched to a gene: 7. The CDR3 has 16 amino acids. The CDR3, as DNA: TGTGCCAGCAGTTACCAAGGACAGGGGGTCGGTTCACCCCTCCACTTT. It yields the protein CASSYQGQGVGSPLHF.

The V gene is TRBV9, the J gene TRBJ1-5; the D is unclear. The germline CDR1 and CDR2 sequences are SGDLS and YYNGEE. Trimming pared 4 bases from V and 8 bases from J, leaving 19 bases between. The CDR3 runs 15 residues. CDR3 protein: CASSQRVGRGEPQHF. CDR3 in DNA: TGTGCCAGCAGCCAAAGGGTCGGACGGGGAGAGCCCCAGCATTTT.